This is a list of T cell receptor beta chains from one sample in a study of CD8+ T cells in alopecia areata. The data were produced by immunoSEQ multiplex PCR, yet TCRdb's version contains in-frame clones alone and is incomplete. The profile shows approximately 170,000 clones, 45% to 65% of them singletons. The sequencing here drew on CD4+ T cells sorted from blood, taken at week 4, from a patient treated with tofacitinib. These receptors all stem from a human donor with alopecia areata. Both conserved end residues are part of each CDR3. Each record gives: CDR3 protein, CDR3 DNA, clone size, D gene, V gene, J gene. D genes are given only for firm matches. The size of a clone is reported for some rows only, either as once, few or many, or as a class for expanded clones.

CDR3aa: CASSLVGNYGYTF
CDR3nt: TGCGCCAGCAGCTTGGTTGGGAACTATGGCTACACCTTC
abundance: NA
d_gene: NA
v_gene: TRBV5-1
j_gene: TRBJ1-2

CDR3aa: CSVVVRETGTGELSF
CDR3nt: TGCAGCGTTGTAGTGCGGGAGACGGGCACCGGGGAGCTGTCTTTT
abundance: NA
d_gene: TRBD2
v_gene: TRBV29-1
j_gene: TRBJ2-2

CDR3aa: CASRRDSQGQPQHF
CDR3nt: TGTGCCAGCAGGCGGGACTCCCAGGGACAGCCCCAGCATTTT
abundance: NA
d_gene: NA
v_gene: TRBV7-8
j_gene: TRBJ1-5

CDR3aa: CASSELRDRETQYF
CDR3nt: TGTGCCAGCAGTGAACTACGCGATCGCGAGACCCAGTACTTC
abundance: NA
d_gene: NA
v_gene: TRBV25-1
j_gene: TRBJ2-5

CDR3aa: CASSPTDQGWTEAFF
CDR3nt: TGTGCCAGCAGCCCTACTGACCAGGGTTGGACTGAAGCTTTCTTT
abundance: NA
d_gene: NA
v_gene: TRBV28
j_gene: TRBJ1-1

CDR3aa: CASSFGGASNQPQHF
CDR3nt: TGCGCCAGCAGCTTCGGGGGGGCGAGCAATCAGCCCCAGCATTTT
abundance: NA
d_gene: NA
v_gene: TRBV5-1
j_gene: TRBJ1-5

CDR3aa: CSVEGGTEAFF
CDR3nt: TGCAGCGTTGAAGGGGGAACTGAAGCTTTCTTT
abundance: few
d_gene: NA
v_gene: TRBV29-1
j_gene: TRBJ1-1

CDR3aa: CASSQGQGYGYTF
CDR3nt: TGTGCCAGCAGCCAGGGACAGGGCTATGGCTACACCTTC
abundance: NA
d_gene: TRBD1
v_gene: TRBV14
j_gene: TRBJ1-2

CDR3aa: CSVGRWGEQYF
CDR3nt: TGCAGCGTTGGTCGATGGGGCGAGCAGTACTTC
abundance: NA
d_gene: NA
v_gene: TRBV29-1
j_gene: TRBJ2-7

CDR3aa: CASSVGRSSLHEQYF
CDR3nt: TGTGCCAGCAGCGTAGGCCGATCTAGTCTGCACGAGCAGTACTTC
abundance: NA
d_gene: NA
v_gene: TRBV9
j_gene: TRBJ2-7

CDR3aa: CAISESGGSGNEQFF
CDR3nt: TGTGCCATCAGTGAGTCTGGCGGGAGTGGAAATGAGCAGTTCTTC
abundance: NA
d_gene: TRBD2
v_gene: TRBV10-3
j_gene: TRBJ2-1

CDR3aa: CASSYSGPGTGELFF
CDR3nt: TGTGCCAGCAGTTACTCAGGGCCGGGGACCGGGGAGCTGTTTTTT
abundance: NA
d_gene: NA
v_gene: TRBV6-5
j_gene: TRBJ2-2

CDR3aa: CASSTGTGNYEQYF
CDR3nt: TGCGCCAGCAGCACAGGGACAGGGAACTACGAGCAGTACTTC
abundance: NA
d_gene: TRBD1
v_gene: TRBV5-1
j_gene: TRBJ2-7

CDR3aa: CASSVGPMGSYEQYF
CDR3nt: TGTGCCAGCAGCGTAGGCCCAATGGGTTCCTACGAGCAGTACTTC
abundance: NA
d_gene: NA
v_gene: TRBV9
j_gene: TRBJ2-7

CDR3aa: CAISVNRGNIQYF
CDR3nt: TGTGCCATCAGTGTTAACAGGGGGAACATTCAGTACTTC
abundance: many
d_gene: TRBD1
v_gene: TRBV10-3
j_gene: TRBJ2-4

CDR3aa: CASRGPTEAFF
CDR3nt: TGTGCCAGCAGGGGGCCTACTGAAGCTTTCTTT
abundance: once
d_gene: NA
v_gene: TRBV28
j_gene: TRBJ1-1

CDR3aa: CAWSVLRSFGSGANVLTF
CDR3nt: TGTGCCTGGAGTGTACTGAGGAGTTTTGGCTCTGGGGCCAACGTCCTGACTTTC
abundance: NA
d_gene: NA
v_gene: TRBV30
j_gene: TRBJ2-6

CDR3aa: CATSRDSAPRAQHF
CDR3nt: TGTGCCACCAGCAGAGATTCGGCCCCCCGGGCCCAGCATTTT
abundance: NA
d_gene: NA
v_gene: TRBV15
j_gene: TRBJ1-5

CDR3aa: CASTLESRTYEQYF
CDR3nt: TGTGCCAGCACGCTAGAGTCCAGGACCTACGAGCAGTACTTC
abundance: once
d_gene: NA
v_gene: TRBV2
j_gene: TRBJ2-7

CDR3aa: CAWQARQFGTEAFF
CDR3nt: TGTGCCTGGCAAGCCCGACAGTTCGGGACTGAAGCTTTCTTT
abundance: NA
d_gene: NA
v_gene: TRBV30
j_gene: TRBJ1-1

CDR3aa: CSVRTGGGNQPQHF
CDR3nt: TGCAGCGTTAGGACAGGGGGAGGCAATCAGCCCCAGCATTTT
abundance: NA
d_gene: TRBD1
v_gene: TRBV29-1
j_gene: TRBJ1-5

CDR3aa: CSVRTNERGELFF
CDR3nt: TGCAGCGTGCGGACCAACGAAAGGGGCGAACTGTTTTTT
abundance: NA
d_gene: NA
v_gene: TRBV29-1
j_gene: TRBJ1-4

CDR3aa: CASSPRTPPGELFF
CDR3nt: TGTGCCAGCAGCCCCCGGACACCACCCGGGGAGCTGTTTTTT
abundance: NA
d_gene: NA
v_gene: TRBV28
j_gene: TRBJ2-2

CDR3aa: CAWSPGGRVNIQYF
CDR3nt: TGTGCCTGGAGTCCCGGAGGGAGGGTAAACATTCAGTACTTC
abundance: NA
d_gene: TRBD2
v_gene: TRBV30
j_gene: TRBJ2-4

CDR3aa: CASSSRTGANNEQFF
CDR3nt: TGTGCCAGCAGCTCCCGGACAGGGGCGAACAATGAGCAGTTCTTC
abundance: NA
d_gene: TRBD1
v_gene: TRBV5-4
j_gene: TRBJ2-1

CDR3aa: CSVDGGQGADEQFF
CDR3nt: TGCAGCGTTGACGGGGGACAGGGGGCAGATGAGCAGTTCTTC
abundance: few
d_gene: TRBD1
v_gene: TRBV29-1
j_gene: TRBJ2-1

CDR3aa: CASRSGQATQYF
CDR3nt: TGTGCCAGCAGAAGCGGACAGGCAACGCAGTATTTT
abundance: few
d_gene: TRBD1
v_gene: TRBV7-9
j_gene: TRBJ2-3

CDR3aa: CATSRGLAGGGTGELFF
CDR3nt: TGTGCCACCAGCAGAGGGCTAGCGGGAGGTGGTACCGGGGAGCTGTTTTTT
abundance: NA
d_gene: TRBD2
v_gene: TRBV15
j_gene: TRBJ2-2

CDR3aa: CAPGETQYF
CDR3nt: TGTGCCCCGGGGGAGACCCAGTACTTC
abundance: NA
d_gene: NA
v_gene: TRBV9
j_gene: TRBJ2-5

CDR3aa: CASSLGRELWRPGELFF
CDR3nt: TGTGCCAGCAGCTTAGGGCGGGAACTGTGGAGACCCGGGGAGCTGTTTTTT
abundance: NA
d_gene: NA
v_gene: TRBV7-2
j_gene: TRBJ2-2

CDR3aa: CAWSFTGTGDGNQPQHF
CDR3nt: TGTGCCTGGAGTTTTACCGGGACAGGGGATGGCAATCAGCCCCAGCATTTT
abundance: few
d_gene: TRBD1
v_gene: TRBV30
j_gene: TRBJ1-5

CDR3aa: CAWSEQMNTEAFF
CDR3nt: TGTGCCTGGAGTGAACAGATGAACACTGAAGCTTTCTTT
abundance: NA
d_gene: NA
v_gene: TRBV30
j_gene: TRBJ1-1

CDR3aa: CTLGGETQYF
CDR3nt: TGCACCCTCGGGGGGGAGACCCAGTACTTC
abundance: NA
d_gene: TRBD2
v_gene: TRBV20-1
j_gene: TRBJ2-5

CDR3aa: CAWSVSRQAGWFF
CDR3nt: TGTGCCTGGAGTGTATCGCGGCAGGCGGGTTGGTTCTTC
abundance: NA
d_gene: NA
v_gene: TRBV30
j_gene: TRBJ2-1

CDR3aa: CASSQEWRVLYGYTF
CDR3nt: TGCGCCAGCAGCCAAGAGTGGAGGGTGCTCTATGGCTACACCTTC
abundance: NA
d_gene: NA
v_gene: TRBV4-3
j_gene: TRBJ1-2

CDR3aa: CASSEEAGGNQPQHF
CDR3nt: TGTGCCAGCAGTGAAGAGGCAGGGGGCAATCAGCCCCAGCATTTT
abundance: NA
d_gene: NA
v_gene: TRBV2
j_gene: TRBJ1-5

CDR3aa: CASSWDRWGGYTF
CDR3nt: TGTGCCAGCAGCTGGGACAGGTGGGGCGGCTACACCTTC
abundance: NA
d_gene: TRBD1
v_gene: TRBV5-8
j_gene: TRBJ1-2

CDR3aa: CSVGTGNSGELFF
CDR3nt: TGCAGCGTAGGGACAGGGAATTCCGGGGAGCTGTTTTTT
abundance: NA
d_gene: TRBD1
v_gene: TRBV29-1
j_gene: TRBJ2-2

CDR3aa: CASSQEGQGAEAFF
CDR3nt: TGTGCCAGCAGCCAAGAGGGGCAGGGGGCTGAAGCTTTCTTT
abundance: NA
d_gene: TRBD1
v_gene: TRBV4-2
j_gene: TRBJ1-1

CDR3aa: CASSSQAVRQFF
CDR3nt: TGTGCCAGCAGTTCCCAGGCGGTTAGGCAGTTCTTC
abundance: NA
d_gene: NA
v_gene: TRBV6-6
j_gene: TRBJ2-1

CDR3aa: CASGLAGEELFF
CDR3nt: TGTGCCAGCGGACTAGCGGGAGAGGAGCTGTTTTTT
abundance: NA
d_gene: TRBD2
v_gene: TRBV19
j_gene: TRBJ2-2